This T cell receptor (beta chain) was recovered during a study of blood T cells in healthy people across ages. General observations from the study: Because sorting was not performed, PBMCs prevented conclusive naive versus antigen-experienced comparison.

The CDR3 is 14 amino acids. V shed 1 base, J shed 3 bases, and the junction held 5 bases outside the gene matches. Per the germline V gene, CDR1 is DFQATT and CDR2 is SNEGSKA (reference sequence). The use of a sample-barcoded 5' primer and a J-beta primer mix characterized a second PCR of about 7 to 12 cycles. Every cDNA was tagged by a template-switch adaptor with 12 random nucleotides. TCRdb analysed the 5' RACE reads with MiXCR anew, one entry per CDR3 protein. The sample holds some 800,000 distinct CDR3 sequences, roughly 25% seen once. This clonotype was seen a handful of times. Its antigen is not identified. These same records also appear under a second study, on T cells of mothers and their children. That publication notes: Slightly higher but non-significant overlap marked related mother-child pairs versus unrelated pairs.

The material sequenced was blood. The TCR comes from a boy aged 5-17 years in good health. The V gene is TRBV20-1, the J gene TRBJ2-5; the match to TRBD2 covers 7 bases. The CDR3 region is CSARGEGWKETQYF. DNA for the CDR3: TGCAGTGCTAGAGGGGAGGGATGGAAAGAGACCCAGTACTTC.